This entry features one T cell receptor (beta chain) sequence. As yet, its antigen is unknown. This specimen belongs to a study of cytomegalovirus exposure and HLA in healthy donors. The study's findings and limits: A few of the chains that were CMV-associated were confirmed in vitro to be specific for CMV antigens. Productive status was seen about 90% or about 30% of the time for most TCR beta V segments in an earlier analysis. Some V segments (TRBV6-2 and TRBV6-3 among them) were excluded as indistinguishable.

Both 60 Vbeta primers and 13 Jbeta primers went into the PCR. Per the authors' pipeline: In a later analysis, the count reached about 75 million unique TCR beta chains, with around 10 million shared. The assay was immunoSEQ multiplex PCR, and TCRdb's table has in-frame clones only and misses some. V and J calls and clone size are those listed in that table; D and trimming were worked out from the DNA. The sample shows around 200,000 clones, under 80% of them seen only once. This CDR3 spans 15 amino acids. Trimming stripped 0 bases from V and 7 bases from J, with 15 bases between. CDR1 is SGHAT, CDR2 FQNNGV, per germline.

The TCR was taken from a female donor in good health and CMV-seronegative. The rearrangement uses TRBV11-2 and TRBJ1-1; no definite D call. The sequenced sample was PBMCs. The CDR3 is CASSLDRGGSNEAFF. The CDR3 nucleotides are TGTGCCAGCAGCTTAGATCGGGGTGGAAGCAATGAAGCTTTCTTT.